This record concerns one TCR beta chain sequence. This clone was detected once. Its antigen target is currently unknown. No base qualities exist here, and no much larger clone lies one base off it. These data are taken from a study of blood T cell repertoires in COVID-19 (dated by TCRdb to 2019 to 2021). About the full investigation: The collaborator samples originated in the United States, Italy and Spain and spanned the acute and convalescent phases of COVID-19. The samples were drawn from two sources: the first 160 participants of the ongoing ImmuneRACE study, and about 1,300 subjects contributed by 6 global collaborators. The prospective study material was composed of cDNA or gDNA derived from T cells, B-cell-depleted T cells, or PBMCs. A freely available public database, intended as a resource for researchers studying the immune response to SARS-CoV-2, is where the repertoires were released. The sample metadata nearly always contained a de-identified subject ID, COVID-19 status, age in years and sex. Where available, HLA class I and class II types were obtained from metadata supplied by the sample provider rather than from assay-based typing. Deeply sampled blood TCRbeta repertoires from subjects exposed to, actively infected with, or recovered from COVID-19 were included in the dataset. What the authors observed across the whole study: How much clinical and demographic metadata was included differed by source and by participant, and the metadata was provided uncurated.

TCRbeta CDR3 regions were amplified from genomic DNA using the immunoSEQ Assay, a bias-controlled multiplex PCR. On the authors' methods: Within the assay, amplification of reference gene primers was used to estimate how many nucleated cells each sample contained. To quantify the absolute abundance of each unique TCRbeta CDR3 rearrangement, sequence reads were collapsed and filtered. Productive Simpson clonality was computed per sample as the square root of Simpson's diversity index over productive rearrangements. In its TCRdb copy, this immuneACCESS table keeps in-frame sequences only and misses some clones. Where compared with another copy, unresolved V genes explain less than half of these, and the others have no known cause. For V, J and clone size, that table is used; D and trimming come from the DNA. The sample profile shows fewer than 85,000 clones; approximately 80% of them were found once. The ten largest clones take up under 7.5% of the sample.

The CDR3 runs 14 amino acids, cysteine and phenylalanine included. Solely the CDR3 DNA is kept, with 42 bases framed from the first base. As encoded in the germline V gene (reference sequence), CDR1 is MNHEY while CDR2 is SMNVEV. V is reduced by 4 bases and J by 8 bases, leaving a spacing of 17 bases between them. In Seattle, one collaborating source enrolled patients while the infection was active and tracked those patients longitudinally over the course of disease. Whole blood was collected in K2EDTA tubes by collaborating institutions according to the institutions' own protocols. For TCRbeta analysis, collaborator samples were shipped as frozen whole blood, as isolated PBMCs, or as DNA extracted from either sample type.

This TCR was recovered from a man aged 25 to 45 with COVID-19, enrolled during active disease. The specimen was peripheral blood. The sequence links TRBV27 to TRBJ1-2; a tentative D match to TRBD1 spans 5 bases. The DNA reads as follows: TGTGCCAGCAGTTGGGGGGGACCAACCGCGGGCTACACCTTC. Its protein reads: CASSWGGPTAGYTF.